This T cell receptor beta chain was captured in a study of response to subunit inactivated influenza vaccine. Whole-study findings and limits: The authors proposed limited new T cell recruitment per seasonal influenza vaccination.

MiXCR, applied by TCRdb to the RT-PCR reads, yields one record per CDR3 protein. The repertoire has about 700,000 distinct CDR3 sequences, about 15% of them found once; the top ten carry around 6.5%. This clonotype has a handful of counts. The target antigen is unknown. CDR1 is LGHNT and CDR2 is FRNRAP in the germline V gene. The trim removed 0 bases at V and 6 bases at J, leaving 4 bases unmatched. The CDR3 has 15 residues. The input for sequencing was PBMCs from blood, taken 14 to 15 days before vaccination. This TCR derives from a man aged 50 to 60 who received an inactivated influenza vaccine. The V gene is TRBV12-5, the J gene TRBJ2-2; 7 nucleotides align to TRBD2. The CDR3 sequence is CASGLVIRGAGELFF. Here the CDR3 DNA reads TGTGCTAGTGGTTTGGTCATCCGGGGGGCCGGGGAGCTGTTTTTT.